This T cell receptor beta chain stems from a study of identical twins. Broader study findings: Invariant MAIT and iNKT cells may have partly biased zero-insertion analyses. Models, which agreed with sharing between unrelated individuals, nonetheless underestimated the out-of-frame TCR alpha sharing seen in monozygotic twins. Insertions were reduced in abundant cord blood beta clonotypes but not in memory repertoires.

V was pared by 2 bases and J by 0 bases, with 8 bases between. The V gene's germline CDR1 is SGHRS and CDR2 YFSETQ. The CDR3 is 15 amino acids. After template switching added a universal primer site, the resulting cDNA carried unique molecular identifiers. TCRdb re-derived calls from the 5' RACE reads in MiXCR, one entry per CDR3 protein. The data hold about 920,000 distinct CDR3 sequences, with 9% to 15% observed a single time. Ten or more counts support this clonotype. Its antigen is unknown. The sample was also linked to a second study, of yellow fever vaccine responses in identical twins.

The sequenced sample consisted of PBMCs. The chain employs TRBV5-1 and TRBJ2-2; D gene ambiguous. This sequence was found in a woman aged 18-29 years in good health. The CDR3 is CASSFEPSNTGELFF. CDR3 coding DNA: TGCGCCAGCAGCTTTGAGCCCTCGAACACCGGGGAGCTGTTTTTT.